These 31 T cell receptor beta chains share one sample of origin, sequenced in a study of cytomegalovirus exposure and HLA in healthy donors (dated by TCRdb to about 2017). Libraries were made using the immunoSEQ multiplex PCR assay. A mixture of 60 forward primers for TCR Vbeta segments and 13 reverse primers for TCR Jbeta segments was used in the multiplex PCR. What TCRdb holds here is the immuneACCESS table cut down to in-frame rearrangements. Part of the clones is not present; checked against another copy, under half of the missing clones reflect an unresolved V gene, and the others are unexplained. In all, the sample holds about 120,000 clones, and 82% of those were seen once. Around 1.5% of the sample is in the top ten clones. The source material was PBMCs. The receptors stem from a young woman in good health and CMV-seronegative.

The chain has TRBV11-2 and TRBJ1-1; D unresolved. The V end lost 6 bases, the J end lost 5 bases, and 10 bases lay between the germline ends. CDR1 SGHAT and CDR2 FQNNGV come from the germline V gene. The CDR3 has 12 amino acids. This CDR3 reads CASRLTGTEAFF. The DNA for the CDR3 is TGTGCCAGCAGACTCACGGGAACTGAAGCTTTCTTT.

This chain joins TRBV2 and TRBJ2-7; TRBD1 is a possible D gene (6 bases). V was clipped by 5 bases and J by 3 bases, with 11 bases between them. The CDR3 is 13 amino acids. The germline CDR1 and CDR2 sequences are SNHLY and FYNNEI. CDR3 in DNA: TGTGCCAGCAGTAGACGACAGGACTACGAGCAGTACTTC. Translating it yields CASSRRQDYEQYF.

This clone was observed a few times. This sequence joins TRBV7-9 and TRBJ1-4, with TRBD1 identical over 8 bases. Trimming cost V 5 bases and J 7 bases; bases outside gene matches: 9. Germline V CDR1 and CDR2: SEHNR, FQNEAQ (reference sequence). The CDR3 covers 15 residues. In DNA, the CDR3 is TGTGCCAGCAGCATACAGGGGGTGATAGGTGAAAAACTGTTTTTT. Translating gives CASSIQGVIGEKLFF.

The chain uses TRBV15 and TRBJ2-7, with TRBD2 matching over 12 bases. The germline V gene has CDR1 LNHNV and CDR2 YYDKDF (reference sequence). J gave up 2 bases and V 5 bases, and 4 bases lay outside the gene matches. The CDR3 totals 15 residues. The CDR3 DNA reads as TGTGCCACCAGCCTTAGGACTAGCGGGGCCTACGAGCAGTACTTC. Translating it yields CATSLRTSGAYEQYF.

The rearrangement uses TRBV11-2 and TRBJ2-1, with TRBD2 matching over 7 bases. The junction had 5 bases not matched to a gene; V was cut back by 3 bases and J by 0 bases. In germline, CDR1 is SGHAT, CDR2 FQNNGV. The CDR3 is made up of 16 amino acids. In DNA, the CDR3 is TGTGCCAGCAGCTTCCAAGGGAGGGGCTCCTACAATGAGCAGTTCTTC. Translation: CASSFQGRGSYNEQFF.

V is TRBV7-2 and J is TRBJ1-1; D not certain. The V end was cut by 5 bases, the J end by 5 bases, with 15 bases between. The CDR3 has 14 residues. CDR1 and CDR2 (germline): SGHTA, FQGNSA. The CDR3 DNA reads TGTGCCAGCAGCCCCAAGTTGAGAGAGACTGAAGCTTTCTTT. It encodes CASSPKLRETEAFF.

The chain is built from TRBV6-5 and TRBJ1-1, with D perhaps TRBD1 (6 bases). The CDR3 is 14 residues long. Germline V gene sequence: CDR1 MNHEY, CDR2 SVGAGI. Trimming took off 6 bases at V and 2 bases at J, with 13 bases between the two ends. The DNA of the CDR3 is TGTGCCAGCAGGAGAGGACAGCTTAACACTGAAGCTTTCTTT. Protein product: CASRRGQLNTEAFF.

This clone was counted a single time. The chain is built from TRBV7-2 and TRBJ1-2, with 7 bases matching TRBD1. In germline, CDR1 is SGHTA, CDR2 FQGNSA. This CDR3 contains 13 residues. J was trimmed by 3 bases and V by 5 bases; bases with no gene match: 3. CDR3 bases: TGTGCCAGCAGCCCACAGGGGTACTATGGCTACACCTTC. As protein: CASSPQGYYGYTF.

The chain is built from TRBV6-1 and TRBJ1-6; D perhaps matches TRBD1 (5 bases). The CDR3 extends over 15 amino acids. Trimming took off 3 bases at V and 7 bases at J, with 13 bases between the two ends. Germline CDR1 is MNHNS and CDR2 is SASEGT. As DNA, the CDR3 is TGTGCCAGCAGTGACCTACCGGGGGGGAATTCACCCCTCCACTTT. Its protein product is CASSDLPGGNSPLHF.

The CDR3: CASSLDRGGGLTEAFF. In DNA form, the CDR3 reads TGCGCCAGCAGCTTGGACAGGGGGGGCGGTTTGACTGAAGCTTTCTTT. The rearrangement links TRBV5-1 to TRBJ1-1; 8 bases match TRBD1. The CDR3 loop spans 16 amino acids. CDR1 is SGHRS and CDR2 is YFSETQ in the germline V gene. V lost 0 bases to trimming and J lost 5 bases; unmatched junction nucleotides: 9.

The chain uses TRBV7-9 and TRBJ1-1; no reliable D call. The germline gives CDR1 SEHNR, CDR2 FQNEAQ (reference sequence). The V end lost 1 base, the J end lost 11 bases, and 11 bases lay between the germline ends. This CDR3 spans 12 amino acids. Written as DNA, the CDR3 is TGTGCCAGCAGCTTAGGTCTCCCCGGGGCTTTCTTT. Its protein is CASSLGLPGAFF.

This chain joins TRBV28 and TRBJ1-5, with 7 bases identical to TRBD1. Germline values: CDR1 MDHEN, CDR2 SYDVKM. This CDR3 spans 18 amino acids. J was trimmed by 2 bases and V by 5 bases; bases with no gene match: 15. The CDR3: CASSVSTKQGLRNQPQHF. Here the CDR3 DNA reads TGTGCCAGCAGTGTAAGCACTAAACAGGGGTTGCGCAATCAGCCCCAGCATTTT.

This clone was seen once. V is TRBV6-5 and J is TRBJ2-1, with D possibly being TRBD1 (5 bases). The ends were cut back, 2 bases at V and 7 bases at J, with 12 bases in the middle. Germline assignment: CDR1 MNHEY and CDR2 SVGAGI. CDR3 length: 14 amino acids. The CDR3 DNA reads TGTGCCAGCAGTTACCTCGGGCCAGGGAATGAGCAGTTCTTC. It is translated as CASSYLGPGNEQFF.

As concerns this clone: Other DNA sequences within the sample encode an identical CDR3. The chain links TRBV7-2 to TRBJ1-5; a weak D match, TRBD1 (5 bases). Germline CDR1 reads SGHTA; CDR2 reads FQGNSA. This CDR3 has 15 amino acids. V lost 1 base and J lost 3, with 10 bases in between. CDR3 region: CASSLGDSSNQPQHF. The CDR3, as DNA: TGTGCCAGCAGCTTAGGTGACAGCTCCAATCAGCCCCAGCATTTT. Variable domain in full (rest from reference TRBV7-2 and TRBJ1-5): GAGVSQSPSNKVTEKGKDVELRCDPISGHTALYWYRQSLGQGLEFLIYFQGNSAPDKSGLPSDRFSAERTGGSVSTLTIQRTQQEDSAVYLCASSLGDSSNQPQHFGDGTRLSIL.

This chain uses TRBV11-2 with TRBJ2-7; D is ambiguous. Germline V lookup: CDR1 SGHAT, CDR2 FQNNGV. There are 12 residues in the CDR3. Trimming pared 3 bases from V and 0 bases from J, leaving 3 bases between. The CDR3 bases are TGTGCCAGCAGCTTTCACTCCTACGAGCAGTACTTC. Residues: CASSFHSYEQYF.

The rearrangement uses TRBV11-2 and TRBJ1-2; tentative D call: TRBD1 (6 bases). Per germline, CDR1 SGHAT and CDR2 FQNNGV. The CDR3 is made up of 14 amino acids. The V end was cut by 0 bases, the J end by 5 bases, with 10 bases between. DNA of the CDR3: TGTGCCAGCAGCTTAGAGGGGCAGGGGTATGGCTACACCTTC. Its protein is CASSLEGQGYGYTF.

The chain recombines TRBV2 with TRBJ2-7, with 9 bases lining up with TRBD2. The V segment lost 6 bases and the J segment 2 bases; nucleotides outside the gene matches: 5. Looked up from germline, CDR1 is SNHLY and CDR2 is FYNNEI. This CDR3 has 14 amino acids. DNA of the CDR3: TGTGCCAGCAGGTGGACTAGCGCGGCCTACGAGCAGTACTTC. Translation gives CASRWTSAAYEQYF.

The CDR3 loop is CASSPFVAFF. The CDR3 bases are TGTGCCAGCAGCCCCTTCGTAGCTTTCTTT. The V gene is TRBV7-9, the J gene TRBJ1-1; D uncertain. Germline values: CDR1 SEHNR, CDR2 FQNEAQ (reference sequence). The CDR3 is made up of 10 amino acids. The V and J ends lost 5 bases and 10 bases respectively, with 8 bases between them.

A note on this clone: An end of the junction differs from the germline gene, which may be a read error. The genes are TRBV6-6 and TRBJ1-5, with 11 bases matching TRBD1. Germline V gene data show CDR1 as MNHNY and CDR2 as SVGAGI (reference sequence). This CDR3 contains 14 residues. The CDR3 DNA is TGTGCCAACAGTTACGGGACAGGGGGAATGCCCCAGCATTTT. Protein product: CANSYGTGGMPQHF.

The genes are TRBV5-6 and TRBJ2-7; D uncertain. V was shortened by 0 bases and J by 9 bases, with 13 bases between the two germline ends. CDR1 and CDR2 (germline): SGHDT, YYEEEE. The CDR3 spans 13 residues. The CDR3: CASSLADNMGQYF. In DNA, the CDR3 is TGTGCCAGCAGCTTGGCAGACAACATGGGGCAGTACTTC.

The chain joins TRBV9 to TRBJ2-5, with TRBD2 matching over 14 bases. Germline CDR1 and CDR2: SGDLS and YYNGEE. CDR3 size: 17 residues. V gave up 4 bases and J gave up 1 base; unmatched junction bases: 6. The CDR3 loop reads CASSPGTSGGLQETQYF. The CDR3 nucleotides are TGTGCCAGCAGCCCGGGGACTAGCGGGGGCCTCCAAGAGACCCAGTACTTC.

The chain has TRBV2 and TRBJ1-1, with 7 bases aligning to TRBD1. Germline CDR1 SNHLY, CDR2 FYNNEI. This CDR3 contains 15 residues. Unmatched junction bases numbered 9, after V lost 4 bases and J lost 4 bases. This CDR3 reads CASSVTGRGITEAFF. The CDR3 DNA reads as TGTGCCAGCAGTGTGACAGGGAGAGGAATCACTGAAGCTTTCTTT. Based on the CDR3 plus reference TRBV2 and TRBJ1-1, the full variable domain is EPEVTQTPSHQVTQMGQEVILRCVPISNHLYFYWYRQILGQKVEFLVSFYNNEISEKSEIFDDQFSVERPDGSNFTLKIRSTKLEDSAMYFCASSVTGRGITEAFFGQGTRLTVV.

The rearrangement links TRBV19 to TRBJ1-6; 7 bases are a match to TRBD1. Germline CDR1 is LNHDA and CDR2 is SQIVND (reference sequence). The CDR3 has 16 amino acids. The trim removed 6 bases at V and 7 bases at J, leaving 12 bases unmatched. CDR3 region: CASRPTGARVNSPLHF. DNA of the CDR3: TGTGCCAGTAGACCTACAGGGGCGCGGGTCAATTCACCCCTCCACTTT.

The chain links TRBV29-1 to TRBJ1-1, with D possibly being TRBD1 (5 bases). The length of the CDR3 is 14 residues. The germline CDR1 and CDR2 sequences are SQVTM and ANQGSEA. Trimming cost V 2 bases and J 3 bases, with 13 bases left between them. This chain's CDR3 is CSVEYFQGHTEAFF. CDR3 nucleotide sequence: TGCAGCGTTGAATACTTCCAGGGCCACACTGAAGCTTTCTTT.

For the CDR3, the DNA is TGTGCCAGCAGCCGAACCCGTCGGGGAGAGACCCAGTACTTC. Protein sequence: CASSRTRRGETQYF. V gene TRBV11-2 combines with J gene TRBJ2-5; a possible D gene is TRBD2 (5 bases). The CDR3 is 14 residues long. The germline V gene encodes CDR1 SGHAT and CDR2 FQNNGV. V was clipped by 5 bases and J by 4 bases, with 14 bases between them.

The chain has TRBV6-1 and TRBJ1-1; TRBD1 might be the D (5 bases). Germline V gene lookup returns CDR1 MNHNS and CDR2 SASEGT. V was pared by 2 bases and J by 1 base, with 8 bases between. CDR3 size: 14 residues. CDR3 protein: CASSENRRNTEAFF. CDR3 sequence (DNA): TGTGCCAGCAGTGAAAACAGGCGGAACACTGAAGCTTTCTTT.

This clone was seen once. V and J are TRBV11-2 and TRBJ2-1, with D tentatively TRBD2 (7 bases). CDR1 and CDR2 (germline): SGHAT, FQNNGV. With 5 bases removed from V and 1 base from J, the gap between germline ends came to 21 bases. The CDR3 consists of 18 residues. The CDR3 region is CASSPRGAGERSYNEQFF. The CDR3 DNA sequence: TGTGCCAGCAGCCCGAGGGGGGCGGGGGAAAGGTCCTACAATGAGCAGTTCTTC.

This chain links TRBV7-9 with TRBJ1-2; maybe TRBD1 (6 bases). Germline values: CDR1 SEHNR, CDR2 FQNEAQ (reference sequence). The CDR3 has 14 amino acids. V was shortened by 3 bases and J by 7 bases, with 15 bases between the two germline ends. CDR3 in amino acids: CASSLGRGSSGYTF. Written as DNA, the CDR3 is TGTGCCAGCAGCTTGGGCAGGGGCAGCTCTGGCTACACCTTC.

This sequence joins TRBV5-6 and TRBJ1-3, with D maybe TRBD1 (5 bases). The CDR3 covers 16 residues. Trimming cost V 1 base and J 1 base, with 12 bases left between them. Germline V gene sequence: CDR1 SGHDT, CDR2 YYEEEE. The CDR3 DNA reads TGTGCCAGCAGCTTGTGGCAGGGATCTTCTGGAAACACCATATATTTT. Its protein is CASSLWQGSSGNTIYF.

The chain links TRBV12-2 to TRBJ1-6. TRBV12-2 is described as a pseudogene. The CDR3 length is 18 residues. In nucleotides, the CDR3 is TGTGCAAGTCGCCCCCGCGGGGACGGGGTGGACTATAATTCACCCCTCCACTTT. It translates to CASRPRGDGVDYNSPLHF.

CDR3 nucleotide sequence: TGCAGCGCCGGGACAGGGGATGGCTACACCTTC. It specifies CSAGTGDGYTF. The J gene is TRBJ1-2, the V gene TRBV29-1; 10 nucleotides line up with TRBD1. The V segment lost 7 bases and the J segment 6 bases; nucleotides outside the gene matches: 2. Germline V gene lookup returns CDR1 SQVTM and CDR2 ANQGSEA. The CDR3 is 11 amino acids.